The TCR beta chain under discussion was sequenced for a study of blood T cell repertoires in COVID-19. Study-wide background: Some COVID-19 samples were acute and others convalescent; all came from the United States, Italy and Spain.

This clone was found a few times. This CDR3 is built from 14 residues. Germline lookup yields CDR1 SGHRS and CDR2 YFSETQ. V dropped 3 bases and J dropped 2; count of bases not matched to a gene: 4. Profiling relied on immunoSEQ multiplex PCR, and the TCRdb table lists in-frame clones only, not all of them. The sample consists of 30,000 to 35,000 clones, around 90% of them appearing once. This TCR was sampled from a man aged 60 to 75 with COVID-19, enrolled during active disease. The sample consisted of peripheral blood. The chain combines TRBV5-1 with TRBJ2-7; 8 nucleotides line up with TRBD2. This chain's CDR3 is CASSSPGLAYEQYF. CDR3 nucleotide sequence: TGCGCCAGCAGCTCCCCGGGACTAGCCTACGAGCAGTACTTC.